This T cell receptor (beta chain) was recorded in a study of blood T cell repertoires in COVID-19. Study as a whole: Spain, Italy and the United States supplied samples that represented acute and convalescent COVID-19.

Seattle's enrolled individuals joined amid active infection and were then monitored longitudinally. Germline CDR1 and CDR2: SGHNT and YENEEA. Between the trimmed V and J ends, which lost 1 base and 3 bases, there was a span of 9 bases. The CDR3 is 15 residues long. In the authors' workflow: Amplification with reference gene primers provided the estimates of nucleated cell counts. Assay used: immunoSEQ multiplex PCR; TCRdb lists only in-frame clones, some missing. V and J calls and clone size are as listed in that table; D and trimming were resolved from the DNA. The sample yields about 260,000 clones, roughly 90% seen once.

The source of this sequence is a woman between 25 and 40 years old with COVID-19, enrolled during active disease. The sample taken for sequencing was peripheral blood. The J gene is TRBJ1-4, the V gene TRBV11-3; D is ambiguous. The chain's CDR3 is CASSLGGAANEKLFF. DNA for the CDR3: TGTGCCAGCAGCTTAGGAGGCGCGGCTAATGAAAAACTGTTTTTT.